The 25 T cell receptor beta chains below come from one sample, sequenced in a study of technical replicates of blood from a handful of donors. TCRdb's copy holds only in-frame clones and misses some; the assay was immunoSEQ multiplex PCR. Counted here are 70,000 to 80,000 clones, about nine tenths occurring once; the ten biggest clones make up under 0.4%. Sequencing was done on a sample of T cells isolated from PBMCs. The receptors here all came from a human donor in good health. Some clones in this sample may be carry-over from other donors' samples.

The chain recombines TRBV4-2 with TRBJ2-7; 10 bases fit TRBD1. CDR3 length equals 16 residues. J was trimmed by 2 bases and V by 0 bases; bases with no gene match: 4. Germline V gives CDR1 LGHNA, CDR2 YNFKEQ. The CDR3 region has the DNA TGTGCCAGCAGCCAAGAAGGGACAGGGGCTGCCTACGAGCAGTACTTC. Translation: CASSQEGTGAAYEQYF.

Only a few counts were recorded for this clone. The same CDR3 arises from other DNA sequences in this sample as well. This chain joins TRBV7-3 and TRBJ1-1; 9 positions agree with TRBD1. Germline trimming cut 6 bases from V and 1 base from J; bases unmatched to any gene: 3. This CDR3 region has 14 residues. Germline CDR1 reads SGHTA; CDR2 reads FQGTGA. CDR3 coding DNA: TGTGCCAGCAGTTCGGGACAGGGGAACACTGAAGCTTTCTTT. Protein: CASSSGQGNTEAFF. Together with reference TRBV7-3 and TRBJ1-1, the CDR3 gives the full variable domain: GAGVSQTPSNKVTEKGKYVELRCDPISGHTALYWYRQSLGQGPEFLIYFQGTGAADDSGLPNDRFFAVRPEGSVSTLKIQRTERGDSAVYLCASSSGQGNTEAFFGQGTRLTVV.

This clone was counted a single time. The CDR3 protein is CASSRGAGNTIYF. In DNA, the CDR3 is TGTGCCAGCTCTCGGGGGGCTGGAAACACCATATATTTT. This sequence joins TRBV11-2 and TRBJ1-3, with D tentatively TRBD1 (5 bases). This CDR3 is 13 amino acids long. The V end lost 8 bases, the J end lost 2 bases, and 10 bases lay between the germline ends. Germline lookup yields CDR1 SGHAT and CDR2 FQNNGV.

The chain has TRBV4-1 and TRBJ2-7, with 7 bases matching TRBD2. The CDR3 extends over 16 amino acids. After removal of 3 bases from V and 3 bases from J, the junction contained 11 bases not matched to a gene. Germline assignment: CDR1 MGHRA and CDR2 YSYEKL. CDR3 DNA sequence: TGCGCCAGCAGCCAGGAACCGGGACTACTAAACTACGAGCAGTACTTC. Translation: CASSQEPGLLNYEQYF.

In this sample, this clone turned up once. Germline and junction disagree at one end, which may indicate a read error. In DNA form, the CDR3 reads TGTGCCAGCAGGGAAAGCGGGGGGGCCCTAAACTTC. Translated: CASRESGGALNF. The chain couples TRBV11-3 to TRBJ2-5, with 10 nucleotides matching TRBD2. Per germline, CDR1 SGHNT and CDR2 YENEEA. The CDR3 runs 12 residues.

This chain connects TRBV30 to TRBJ1-5, with a tentative D call TRBD1 (5 bases). The V end lost 0 bases, the J end lost 0 bases, and 18 bases lay between the germline ends. Looked up from germline, CDR1 is GTSNPN and CDR2 is SVGIG (reference sequence). This CDR3 has 18 residues. The CDR3 reads CAWSVIKDKGVSNQPQHF. The CDR3 DNA reads TGTGCCTGGAGTGTAATAAAGGACAAAGGGGTTAGCAATCAGCCCCAGCATTTT.

J is TRBJ2-7 and V is TRBV11-3; 7 bases are a match to TRBD1. From germline, CDR1 is SGHNT and CDR2 YENEEA. The CDR3 is made up of 13 amino acids. The V gene end was trimmed by 8 bases and the J gene end by 5 bases; junction bases not matched to a gene: 9. CDR3 sequence reads: CASGTEIIHEQYF. The CDR3 DNA is TGTGCCAGCGGGACAGAAATAATTCACGAGCAGTACTTC.

V and J are TRBV14 and TRBJ2-1, with TRBD2 as a possible D gene (6 bases). The CDR3 loop spans 15 amino acids. Germline lookup yields CDR1 SGHDN and CDR2 FVKESK. Between the trimmed V and J ends, which lost 4 bases and 5 bases, there was a span of 15 bases. CDR3 sequence: CASSPLGGIDNEQFF. CDR3 nucleotide sequence: TGTGCCAGCAGCCCCCTGGGCGGGATCGACAATGAGCAGTTCTTC.

The CDR3 coding sequence is TGTGCCAGCAGCGAAGGAGGGGGCGGGTGCTACGAGCAGTACTTC. This gives the protein CASSEGGGGCYEQYF. This rearrangement joins TRBV21-1 to TRBJ2-7; TRBD1, the table's D call, was not compared with the DNA. TRBV21-1 represents a pseudogene. This CDR3 comprises 15 residues.

The rearrangement uses TRBV6-6 and TRBJ2-3; D remains ambiguous. V was trimmed by 4 bases and J by 4 bases, leaving 15 bases between them. This CDR3 contains 15 residues. CDR1 is MNHNY and CDR2 is SVGAGI in the germline V gene (reference sequence). This CDR3 is CASSSALVSADTQYF. The DNA of the CDR3 is TGTGCCAGCAGTTCGGCGCTAGTGTCAGCAGATACGCAGTATTTT.

V is TRBV2 and J is TRBJ2-3; D may be TRBD2 (5 bases). Deletions cut 11 bases from V and 2 bases from J, with 14 bases between. The germline V gene has CDR1 SNHLY and CDR2 FYNNEI. This CDR3 has 13 residues. CDR3 protein: CAPTRENTDTQYF. DNA for the CDR3: TGTGCCCCTACGAGGGAGAACACAGATACGCAGTATTTT. The variable domain in full, completed from reference TRBV2 and TRBJ2-3, reads EPEVTQTPSHQVTQMGQEVILRCVPISNHLYFYWYRQILGQKVEFLVSFYNNEISEKSEIFDDQFSVERPDGSNFTLKIRSTKLEDSAMYFCAPTRENTDTQYFGPGTRLTVL.

This clone occurred once. The rearrangement links TRBV28 to TRBJ2-7; TRBD2 agrees at 9 bases. V lost 3 bases, J lost 3 bases, and 6 bases stayed unmatched. The CDR3 is 15 amino acids. The germline CDR1 and CDR2 sequences are MDHEN and SYDVKM. In DNA form, the CDR3 reads TGTGCCAGCAGTTTGACACCTAGCGGGAACTACGAGCAGTACTTC. Translating it yields CASSLTPSGNYEQYF. Drawing the rest from reference TRBV28 and TRBJ2-7, the complete variable domain is DVKVTQSSRYLVKRTGEKVFLECVQDMDHENMFWYRQDPGLGLRLIYFSYDVKMKEKGDIPEGYSVSREKKERFSLILESASTNQTSMYLCASSLTPSGNYEQYFGPGTRLTVT.

This clone was detected only a few times. The chain is built from TRBV5-1 and TRBJ1-2; 10 bases are shared with TRBD1. This CDR3 contains 13 residues. J gave up 8 bases and V 4 bases, and 5 bases lay outside the gene matches. Germline V gene lookup returns CDR1 SGHRS and CDR2 YFSETQ. The CDR3 nucleotides read TGCGCCAGCAGCGTAGGACAGGGGGAAGGCTACACCTTC. Its protein is CASSVGQGEGYTF.

The chain employs TRBV20-1 and TRBJ2-3; 9 bases are a match to TRBD2. CDR3 length: 11 residues. Per germline, CDR1 DFQATT and CDR2 SNEGSKA (reference sequence). The CDR3 reads CISSGKHTQYF. The CDR3, as DNA: TGCATCTCTAGCGGGAAACATACGCAGTATTTT.

This chain links TRBV19 with TRBJ1-1; D remains ambiguous. The CDR3 extends over 14 amino acids. V dropped 7 bases and J dropped 1 base, with 13 bases sitting between them. Germline V gene sequence: CDR1 LNHDA, CDR2 SQIVND (reference sequence). In nucleotides, the CDR3 is TGTGCCAGTACCCATTGGGCAGAGAACACTGAAGCTTTCTTT. Residues: CASTHWAENTEAFF.

This clone was seen only once. The gene calls are TRBV11-2 and TRBJ2-7; 8 bases match TRBD1. The CDR3 runs to 14 residues. Germline trimming cut 4 bases from V and 2 bases from J; bases unmatched to any gene: 4. Germline V lookup: CDR1 SGHAT, CDR2 FQNNGV. The DNA for the CDR3 is TGTGCCAGCAGCTCCCGGGGACAGGCCTACGAGCAGTACTTC. Amino acids: CASSSRGQAYEQYF. Complete variable domain (other parts from reference TRBV11-2 and TRBJ2-7): EAGVAQSPRYKIIEKRQSVAFWCNPISGHATLYWYQQILGQGPKLLIQFQNNGVVDDSQLPKDRFSAERLKGVDSTLKIQPAKLEDSAVYLCASSSRGQAYEQYFGPGTRLTVT.

The chain recombines TRBV7-2 with TRBJ2-7, with D tentatively TRBD1 (6 bases). V gave up 5 bases and J gave up 0 bases, with 11 bases separating them. Looked up from germline, CDR1 is SGHTA and CDR2 is FQGNSA. This CDR3 contains 14 residues. This chain's CDR3 is CASSRQVGSYEQYF. The CDR3 DNA reads TGTGCCAGCAGCCGACAGGTTGGCTCCTACGAGCAGTACTTC.

This rearrangement joins TRBV25-1 to TRBJ2-5; D remains ambiguous. This CDR3 has 15 residues. Trimming removed 2 bases at V and 2 bases at J, with 12 bases between. Germline V gene lookup returns CDR1 MGHDK and CDR2 SYGVNS. The CDR3 DNA reads TGTGCCAGCAGTGAACGTGGCATCTTTCAAGAGACCCAGTACTTC. Translation: CASSERGIFQETQYF.

The chain employs TRBV7-9 and TRBJ1-4; 10 bases fit TRBD1. The germline gives CDR1 SEHNR, CDR2 FQNEAQ (reference sequence). J was trimmed by 4 bases and V by 5 bases; bases with no gene match: 13. The CDR3 is 18 residues long. As DNA, the CDR3 is TGTGCCAGCAGCCTCCGGGACAGGGGTGCTTATAGTAATGAAAAACTGTTTTTT. Encoded protein: CASSLRDRGAYSNEKLFF.

This chain links TRBV27 with TRBJ2-7; D is perhaps TRBD1 (6 bases). CDR1 MNHEY and CDR2 SMNVEV come from the germline V gene (reference sequence). V was trimmed by 4 bases and J by 4 bases, leaving 14 bases between them. This CDR3 region has 14 residues. The CDR3 loop reads CASSSLDSSYEQYF. DNA for the CDR3: TGTGCCAGCAGTTCCCTGGACAGCTCGTACGAGCAGTACTTC.

This chain uses TRBV5-6 with TRBJ1-1; D is unresolved. CDR1 is SGHDT and CDR2 is YYEEEE in the germline V gene. CDR3 length: 12 amino acids. Between the trimmed V and J ends, which lost 2 bases and 4 bases, there was a span of 6 bases. For the CDR3, the DNA is TGTGCCAGCAGCTTCGGTCGCACTGAAGCTTTCTTT. It translates to CASSFGRTEAFF.

The V and J genes are TRBV29-1 and TRBJ1-1; tentatively, D is TRBD1 (6 bases). The CDR3 covers 15 residues. V was pared by 7 bases and J by 0 bases, with 18 bases between. Per the germline V gene, CDR1 is SQVTM and CDR2 is ANQGSEA. This CDR3 reads CSAGPGTRMNTEAFF. CDR3 DNA sequence: TGCAGCGCCGGGCCGGGGACACGCATGAACACTGAAGCTTTCTTT. Full variable domain (missing parts from reference TRBV29-1 and TRBJ1-1): SAVISQKPSRDICQRGTSLTIQCQVDSQVTMMFWYRQQPGQSLTLIATANQGSEATYESGFVIDKFPISRPNLTFSTLTVSNMSPEDSSIYLCSAGPGTRMNTEAFFGQGTRLTVV.

This rearrangement joins TRBV9 to TRBJ2-1; the match to TRBD1 covers 8 bases. Trimming at V came to 0 bases and at J to 6 bases, leaving 5 bases not matched to a gene. The length of the CDR3 is 15 residues. Germline loops: CDR1 SGDLS, CDR2 YYNGEE. Here the CDR3 reads CASSVAGQGGNEQFF. The CDR3 DNA reads TGTGCCAGCAGCGTAGCTGGACAGGGAGGCAATGAGCAGTTCTTC.

J is TRBJ2-1 and V is TRBV18, with 8 bases aligning to TRBD1. CDR1 is KGHSH and CDR2 is LQKENI in the germline V gene. The ends lost 1 base at V and 5 bases at J; junction bases unmatched: 13. CDR3 length: 18 amino acids. The CDR3 reads CASSPRAGGLIRNNEQFF. The CDR3 DNA follows: TGTGCCAGCTCACCACGGGCAGGGGGCCTGATTAGAAACAATGAGCAGTTCTTC.

The rearrangement uses TRBV9 and TRBJ2-2, with TRBD2 as a possible D gene (6 bases). Germline-derived CDR1 and CDR2 are SGDLS and YYNGEE. V lost 2 bases and J lost 5, with 16 bases in between. CDR3 length equals 16 residues. In nucleotides, the CDR3 is TGTGCCAGCAGCGTTTGGGCCGGAGGGGTGACCGGGGAGCTGTTTTTT. It is translated as CASSVWAGGVTGELFF.